This paragraph reports one T cell receptor beta chain. Its specific antigen is unknown. No base-level quality is on record; no much larger clone is a single base apart. The CDR3 regions of human TCRbeta chains were analyzed by immunosequencing. Under the source paper's analysis protocol: Repertoire TCRs were matched against a reference library of SARS-CoV-2-specific TCRs generated with the MIRA antigen-specificity platform. Breadth was defined as the fraction of unique TCRs that were SARS-CoV-2-associated. Depth was defined as the fraction of total T cells that were SARS-CoV-2-associated. Using the MIRA data, each spike-specific TCR was assigned both to the spike region to which the TCR was reactive and to a CD4 or CD8 class. Log10-transformed breadth and depth values were compared by one-way ANOVA with Sidak's multiple comparisons tests. TCRdb retrieved this table from immuneACCESS and kept in-frame rearrangements only. Not all clones are present; in checked studies, unresolved V genes account for under half, and no reason is known for the remainder. The D gene and trimming were derived from the DNA, and the V and J assignments and clone size from that table. The table for this sample lists 110,000 to 150,000 clones; about 90% of them were counted only once. Around 3.3% of the sample comes from the top ten.

This entry belongs to a study of T cell responses to AZD1222 COVID-19 vaccine (dated by TCRdb to 2020 to 2022). A note on the overall study: A total of over 230 trial participants underwent TCR sequencing, of whom about 200 had received two doses of AZD1222 and approximately 25 had received two doses of the MenACWY control vaccine. Trial participants were enrolled by age into subgroups of 18-55, 56-69 and 70-plus years, and around 150, 29 and 61 TCR-sequenced participants, respectively, were included in these subgroups. Broad study findings and their caveats: Reportedly, close to half of the unique spike-specific TCRs recognized epitopes lying outside the regions that are mutated in the B.1.351 and B.1.1.7 variants. In the small 56-69-year group, the increase in depth fell short of significance, most likely because of low power. Conclusions about previously exposed vaccinees were limited because only six or seven AZD1222 recipients were SARS-CoV-2 seropositive at baseline. Vaccine-associated CD4 TCRs spanned the whole spike protein, with dominant responses in regions 160-218 and 743-854. A significant rise in spike-specific TCR breadth and depth was observed after two AZD1222 doses relative to day 0 and relative to MenACWY recipients. Participants were mostly white British, with more females than males. The authors suggested clonal diversity may have been underestimated. Because no samples from the day 14 peak response were available, repertoires could be characterized only after the peak T cell response.

What the time point label conveys for this sample: about 28 days (+/-7) after the second vaccine dose. AZD1222 recipients given second doses at about 4 weeks or at about 12 weeks were pooled, since spike-specific TCR depth and breadth were not found to differ between the two schedules. Vaccinee samples were obtained from the UK trials COV001 and COV002, which included a single-blind randomized controlled phase 2/3 trial of AZD1222 (ChAdOx1 nCoV-19) in healthy adults. For TCRbeta chain sequencing, PBMC samples from trial participants were taken at day 0 and at day 28 after the second dose. The material sequenced was peripheral blood, taken 28 days after the second AZD1222 dose. The receptor was isolated from an adult who received the AZD1222 COVID-19 vaccine.

The CDR3 corresponds to CASSLYGGTDQPQHF. The DNA is TGTGCCAGCAGCTTATACGGGGGTACGGATCAGCCCCAGCATTTT. The rearrangement combines TRBV7-9 with TRBJ1-5; the best D guess is TRBD1, with 5 bases matching. For CDR1 and CDR2, the germline V gene (reference sequence) lists SEHNR and FQNEAQ. From cysteine to phenylalanine, the CDR3 is 15 amino acids long. Only the CDR3 DNA is retained, 45 bases long and in frame from the first base. Deletion took 2 bases off V and 5 bases off J, with a span of 13 bases between the germline ends.